The 25 T cell receptor beta chains below were found in one sample sequenced in a study of T cell responses to AZD1222 COVID-19 vaccine. Profiled with immunoSEQ multiplex PCR; TCRdb holds only in-frame clones, not every one. The data show fewer than 200,000 clones, approximately 92% seen once. The sample was peripheral blood, taken on day 0 of AZD1222 vaccination. Source of these receptors: an adult in good health.

The chain carries TRBV6-5 and TRBJ2-5, with 7 bases fitting TRBD1. The J segment lost 2 bases and the V segment lost 6 bases, leaving 9 bases of the junction unmatched. Germline V gives CDR1 MNHEY, CDR2 SVGAGI. The CDR3 has 15 residues. CDR3 sequence reads: CASRKGDSLQETQYF. In nucleotides, the CDR3 is TGTGCCAGCAGAAAAGGGGACAGCCTACAAGAGACCCAGTACTTC.

The chain carries TRBV11-2 and TRBJ1-1, with 9 nucleotides matching TRBD1. The CDR3 sequence is 14 residues long. Trimming cost V 3 bases and J 5 bases; bases outside gene matches: 4. The germline V gene encodes CDR1 SGHAT and CDR2 FQNNGV. CDR3 bases: TGTGCCAGCAGCTTCGCCGGACAGGGGACTGAAGCTTTCTTT. Protein product: CASSFAGQGTEAFF.

J is TRBJ2-1 and V is TRBV28; no firm D call. The CDR3 runs 14 residues. Germline V CDR1 and CDR2: MDHEN, SYDVKM. Trimming removed 8 bases at V and 3 bases at J, with 14 bases between. The CDR3 sequence: CASGVTVGYNEQFF. As DNA, the CDR3 is TGTGCCAGCGGGGTAACAGTGGGCTACAATGAGCAGTTCTTC.

The table lists this clone with a count of one. The V call is TRBV27, the J call TRBJ1-2, with 11 bases fitting TRBD1. Looked up from germline, CDR1 is MNHEY and CDR2 is SMNVEV (reference sequence). The CDR3 is made up of 17 amino acids. The V and J ends lost 5 bases and 4 bases, in that order; junction bases with no gene match: 12. In DNA form, the CDR3 reads TGTGCCAGCAGTCCGTTGTGGACAGGGGGCATTGGCTATGGCTACACCTTC. It specifies CASSPLWTGGIGYGYTF.

The rearrangement links TRBV6-2 or TRBV6-3 to TRBJ2-1, with D possibly TRBD2 on 5 matching bases. V was cut by 5 bases and J by 8 bases, with 16 bases left in between. Germline CDR1 is MNHEY and CDR2 is SVGEGT. This CDR3 comprises 14 residues. The DNA of the CDR3 is TGTGCCAGCAGTCAATTCGTAGGAGGCCATGAGCAGTTCTTC. Protein sequence: CASSQFVGGHEQFF.

The chain employs TRBV6-5 and TRBJ2-5; either TRBD1 or TRBD2 may fit D (6 bases each). V was pared by 6 bases and J by 3 bases, with 17 bases between. The CDR3 spans 15 residues. Germline values: CDR1 MNHEY, CDR2 SVGAGI. This chain's CDR3 is CASSPKRAGEETQYF. For the CDR3, the DNA is TGTGCCAGCAGCCCCAAGCGGGCAGGGGAAGAGACCCAGTACTTC.

The chain employs TRBV19 and TRBJ2-2, with D possibly TRBD1 on 6 matching bases. V lost 7 bases and J lost 1, with 10 bases in between. CDR3 length: 14 residues. Per the germline V gene, CDR1 is LNHDA and CDR2 is SQIVND (reference sequence). The CDR3 DNA follows: TGTGCCAGTAAGGGACAACTGAACACCGGGGAGCTGTTTTTT. Translating gives CASKGQLNTGELFF.

The V call is TRBV28, the J call TRBJ2-3, with 8 bases matching TRBD2. This CDR3 contains 12 residues. Germline CDR1 is MDHEN and CDR2 is SYDVKM. With 5 bases clipped from V and 6 bases from J, the junction kept 1 base outside the gene matches. The CDR3 loop is CASSPGGDTQYF. The DNA for the CDR3 is TGTGCCAGCAGTCCGGGGGGGGATACGCAGTATTTT.

The V call is TRBV6-5, the J call TRBJ1-1; D uncertain. The CDR3 length is 14 residues. Trimming cost V 5 bases and J 2 bases, with 12 bases left between them. CDR1 and CDR2 (germline): MNHEY, SVGAGI. The CDR3 is CASSLTDGNTEAFF. The DNA for the CDR3 is TGTGCCAGCAGTCTTACCGACGGAAACACTGAAGCTTTCTTT.

The chain links TRBV4-1 to TRBJ2-3; TRBD2 matches at 7 bases. Germline-derived CDR1 and CDR2 are MGHRA and YSYEKL. The CDR3 is made up of 14 amino acids. Losses at the gene ends were 4 bases for V and 1 base for J; bases not matched to a gene: 2. This chain's CDR3 is CASSRLAGTDTQYF. CDR3 nucleotide sequence: TGCGCCAGCAGCCGGCTAGCGGGCACAGATACGCAGTATTTT.

Written as DNA, the CDR3 is TGTGCCAGCCGAGACAGGGGGTCCGTTTTGGAGACCCAGTACTTC. The encoded protein is CASRDRGSVLETQYF. This chain connects TRBV19 to TRBJ2-5; 9 positions agree with TRBD1. V gave up 9 bases and J gave up 5 bases; unmatched junction bases: 13. The CDR3 length is 15 residues. The germline V gene has CDR1 LNHDA and CDR2 SQIVND (reference sequence).

The J gene is TRBJ2-7, the V gene TRBV2; tentatively, D is TRBD2 (7 bases). The V gene's germline CDR1 is SNHLY and CDR2 FYNNEI. V was clipped by 5 bases and J by 0 bases, with 17 bases between them. The CDR3 extends over 16 amino acids. The DNA for the CDR3 is TGTGCCAGCAGTCGAAGCAGGGGAGGGCGCTCCTACGAGCAGTACTTC. It encodes CASSRSRGGRSYEQYF.

V is TRBV5-1 and J is TRBJ2-1; the match to TRBD2 covers 15 bases. V was clipped by 3 bases and J by 10 bases; unmatched bases: 5. This CDR3 spans 15 amino acids. CDR1 SGHRS and CDR2 YFSETQ come from the germline V gene. The CDR3 spells CASSSGLAGGQEQFF. CDR3 sequence (DNA): TGCGCCAGCAGCTCCGGACTAGCGGGGGGGCAAGAGCAGTTCTTC.

The V call is TRBV30, the J call TRBJ1-2; tentative D call: TRBD1 (6 bases). There are 16 residues in the CDR3. With 0 bases removed from V and 8 bases from J, the gap between germline ends came to 22 bases. The V gene's germline CDR1 is GTSNPN and CDR2 SVGIG (reference sequence). CDR3: CAWSVKGLTRGLGYTF. CDR3 DNA sequence: TGTGCCTGGAGTGTAAAGGGGCTGACCAGGGGATTGGGCTACACCTTC.

The rearrangement uses TRBV24-1 and TRBJ2-1; TRBD2 matches at 10 bases. This CDR3 spans 16 amino acids. V was clipped by 4 bases and J by 8 bases; unmatched bases: 10. Germline V CDR1 and CDR2: KGHDR, SFDVKD. CDR3 in amino acids: CATSDPTSGARYEQFF. The CDR3 nucleotides are TGTGCCACCAGTGACCCTACTAGCGGGGCTCGATATGAGCAGTTCTTC.

The chain links TRBV7-9 to TRBJ2-5; D unresolved. The CDR3 consists of 13 residues. Germline V gives CDR1 SEHNR, CDR2 FQNEAQ (reference sequence). V gave up 1 base and J gave up 5 bases, with 8 bases separating them. CDR3 coding DNA: TGTGCCAGCAGCTTAGATGGACGCGAGACCCAGTACTTC. Encoded protein: CASSLDGRETQYF.

This chain joins TRBV12-3 or TRBV12-4 and TRBJ1-1; the D gene is possibly TRBD1 (5 bases). V was clipped by 3 bases and J by 4 bases, with 9 bases between them. This CDR3 contains 13 residues. The CDR3 DNA reads TGTGCCAGCAGTTTTGGTGGGGGCACTGAAGCTTTCTTT. It yields the protein CASSFGGGTEAFF.

This rearrangement joins TRBV5-1 to TRBJ1-5, with 11 bases identical to TRBD1. The CDR3 spans 16 residues. V lost 4 bases to trimming and J lost 7 bases; unmatched junction nucleotides: 10. The germline gives CDR1 SGHRS, CDR2 YFSETQ. The chain's CDR3 is CASSPGTGGRGQPQHF. The DNA of the CDR3 is TGCGCCAGCAGCCCAGGGACAGGGGGACGAGGACAGCCCCAGCATTTT.

The chain combines TRBV2 with TRBJ2-7, with D possibly being TRBD1 or TRBD2 (6 bases each). The germline gives CDR1 SNHLY, CDR2 FYNNEI. CDR3 size: 13 residues. V lost 3 bases and J lost 7, with 13 bases in between. CDR3 sequence: CASSDLGAGEQYF. The DNA for the CDR3 is TGTGCCAGCAGTGACCTGGGGGCGGGGGAGCAGTACTTC.

V is TRBV6-5 and J is TRBJ1-5; TRBD1 aligns across 9 bases. This CDR3 region has 16 residues. Germline lookup yields CDR1 MNHEY and CDR2 SVGAGI. After removal of 4 bases from V and 5 bases from J, the junction contained 9 bases not matched to a gene. The CDR3: CASSSRTGEGHQPQHF. In DNA form, the CDR3 reads TGTGCCAGCAGTTCAAGGACAGGGGAGGGGCATCAGCCCCAGCATTTT.

CDR3: CASSVRENTEAFF. CDR3 DNA sequence: TGTGCCAGCAGCGTTCGGGAAAACACTGAAGCTTTCTTT. The V gene is TRBV9, the J gene TRBJ1-1; D unresolved. Trimming stripped 2 bases from V and 2 bases from J, with 7 bases between. This CDR3 is built from 13 residues. In germline, CDR1 is SGDLS, CDR2 YYNGEE.

This clone was seen a single time. The J gene is TRBJ2-3, the V gene TRBV7-6; no firm D call. The CDR3 has 12 amino acids. V was trimmed by 6 bases and J by 3 bases, leaving 7 bases between them. Germline values: CDR1 SGHVS, CDR2 FNYEAQ. The CDR3 sequence: CASSPRTDTQYF. CDR3 DNA: TGTGCCAGCAGTCCCCGAACAGATACGCAGTATTTT.

The chain has TRBV12-3 or TRBV12-4 and TRBJ1-2; D possibly corresponds to TRBD1 (6 bases). Trimming cost V 5 bases and J 4 bases, with 8 bases left between them. The CDR3 is 12 residues long. CDR3 sequence: CASSEQGYGYTF. In DNA, the CDR3 is TGTGCCAGCAGTGAACAGGGCTATGGCTACACCTTC.

CDR3 protein: CASSLGQTITEAFF. The CDR3 coding sequence is TGTGCCAGCAGCTTAGGACAGACTATCACTGAAGCTTTCTTT. V and J are TRBV7-2 and TRBJ1-1; tentatively, D is TRBD1 (5 bases). Germline V CDR1 and CDR2: SGHTA, FQGNSA. V lost 1 base to trimming and J lost 4 bases, with 10 bases between them. CDR3 length equals 14 residues.

The rearrangement links TRBV6-1 to TRBJ1-4; D gene unclear. The CDR3 has 14 residues. The V gene lost 3 bases and the J gene lost 12 bases, with 17 bases spanning the gap. Germline loops: CDR1 MNHNS, CDR2 SASEGT. The CDR3 DNA reads TGTGCCAGCAGTGAGAGGCCCGACGGCATGGAACTGTTTTTT. The encoded protein is CASSERPDGMELFF.